These 10 T cell receptor beta chains originate from one sample sequenced in a study of CD8 T cells in Susac syndrome. When the RNA was reverse transcribed, random hexamers were used with an input of about 0.5 to 1 ug. TCRdb re-derived calls from the immunoSEQ multiplex PCR reads in MiXCR, one entry per CDR3 protein. This sample has fewer than 150,000 distinct CDR3 sequences, with roughly 96% found just once. The sequencing sample was made of CD4+ T cells from PBMCs. The receptors here all came from a human donor in good health.

The chain employs TRBV4-1 and TRBJ2-7; 7 bases line up with TRBD1. The CDR3 loop spans 17 amino acids. V trimming: 0 bases; J trimming: 8 bases; junction bases outside the gene matches: 16. Germline V lookup: CDR1 MGHRA, CDR2 YSYEKL. CDR3 sequence (DNA): TGCGCCAGCAGCCAAGATCTTGGGACAGCCCTTCCTCTGAAGCAGTACTTC. Its protein product is CASSQDLGTALPLKQYF.

V usage is TRBV3-1 and J usage is TRBJ2-1; unclear D gene. Trimming stripped 0 bases from V and 7 bases from J, with 7 bases between. This CDR3 is 13 amino acids long. Per germline, CDR1 LGHDT and CDR2 YNNKEL (reference sequence). CDR3 nucleotide sequence: TGTGCCAGCAGCCAAGATCAGAGGAATGAGCAGTTCTTC. It specifies CASSQDQRNEQFF.

The chain links TRBV18 to TRBJ2-5; no clear D. Germline V gene lookup returns CDR1 KGHSH and CDR2 LQKENI. Between the trimmed V and J ends, which lost 8 bases and 5 bases, there was a span of 15 bases. CDR3 length: 13 amino acids. CDR3 sequence (DNA): TGTGCCAGCACACAGACCGCCAGTGAGACCCAGTACTTC. Translation: CASTQTASETQYF. Variable domain in full (rest from reference TRBV18 and TRBJ2-5): NAGVMQNPRHLVRRRGQEARLRCSPMKGHSHVYWYRQLPEEGLKFMVYLQKENIIDESGMPKERFSAEFPKEGPSILRIQQVVRGDSAAYFCASTQTASETQYFGPGTRLLVL.

This clonotype was recorded once. This chain links TRBV27 with TRBJ1-2, with a weak D call TRBD1 (5 bases). Germline V gene data show CDR1 as MNHEY and CDR2 as SMNVEV (reference sequence). Trimming removed 2 bases from V and 8 bases from J, with 12 bases in between. The CDR3 covers 13 residues. The CDR3 sequence: CASSLEWGRGYTF. Here the CDR3 DNA reads TGTGCCAGCAGTTTAGAGTGGGGGAGGGGCTACACCTTC.

This chain links TRBV2 with TRBJ2-7; 7 nucleotides line up with TRBD2. The V segment lost 1 base and the J segment 0 bases; nucleotides outside the gene matches: 3. The CDR3 spans 15 residues. The germline V gene encodes CDR1 SNHLY and CDR2 FYNNEI. The CDR3 is CASSEETSSSYEQYF. The CDR3 DNA is TGTGCCAGCAGTGAAGAGACTAGCAGCTCCTACGAGCAGTACTTC. The complete variable domain, with remaining parts taken from reference TRBV2 and TRBJ2-7, reads EPEVTQTPSHQVTQMGQEVILRCVPISNHLYFYWYRQILGQKVEFLVSFYNNEISEKSEIFDDQFSVERPDGSNFTLKIRSTKLEDSAMYFCASSEETSSSYEQYFGPGTRLTVT.

This chain uses TRBV24-1 with TRBJ1-5; D perhaps matches TRBD1 (5 bases). The CDR3 runs 14 residues. Trimming removed 9 bases from V and 1 base from J, with 12 bases in between. Germline V lookup: CDR1 KGHDR, CDR2 SFDVKD. CDR3 coding DNA: TGTGCCACCGGGGGGATCCGGAGCAATCAGCCCCAGCATTTT. Protein sequence: CATGGIRSNQPQHF.

V and J are TRBV10-3 and TRBJ2-3, with TRBD2 matching 10 bases. The CDR3 runs to 15 residues. V was pared by 4 bases and J by 4 bases, with 5 bases of the junction left unmatched. CDR1 is ENHRY, CDR2 SYGVKD, per germline. The CDR3 DNA follows: TGTGCCATCAGTGGACAAGCGGGAGGGGCAGATACGCAGTATTTT. Its protein is CAISGQAGGADTQYF.

This chain links TRBV10-3 with TRBJ2-7, with unresolved D. The CDR3 spans 12 residues. The germline gives CDR1 ENHRY, CDR2 SYGVKD. V lost 6 bases, J lost 3 bases, and 9 bases lay in between. The DNA for the CDR3 is TGTGCCATCAGGGGTCGAAGCTACGAGCAGTACTTC. Encoded protein: CAIRGRSYEQYF.

The chain is built from TRBV27 and TRBJ2-1; possible D gene TRBD2, 5 bases. Trimming removed 7 bases at V and 0 bases at J, with 16 bases between. Germline V lookup: CDR1 MNHEY, CDR2 SMNVEV (reference sequence). This CDR3 is built from 16 residues. The CDR3 DNA reads as TGTGCCAGCACCGCTCGAGGAGGAACCTCCTACAATGAGCAGTTCTTC. Its protein product is CASTARGGTSYNEQFF.

The rearrangement joins TRBV7-2 to TRBJ2-3, with TRBD2 identical over 7 bases. The CDR3 is made up of 17 amino acids. Germline V gives CDR1 SGHTA, CDR2 FQGNSA. V gave up 1 base and J gave up 3 bases; unmatched junction bases: 10. The CDR3 DNA reads as TGTGCCAGCAGCTTAGTGACCCGCATGGGGGGGACAGATACGCAGTATTTT. Its protein is CASSLVTRMGGTDTQYF.